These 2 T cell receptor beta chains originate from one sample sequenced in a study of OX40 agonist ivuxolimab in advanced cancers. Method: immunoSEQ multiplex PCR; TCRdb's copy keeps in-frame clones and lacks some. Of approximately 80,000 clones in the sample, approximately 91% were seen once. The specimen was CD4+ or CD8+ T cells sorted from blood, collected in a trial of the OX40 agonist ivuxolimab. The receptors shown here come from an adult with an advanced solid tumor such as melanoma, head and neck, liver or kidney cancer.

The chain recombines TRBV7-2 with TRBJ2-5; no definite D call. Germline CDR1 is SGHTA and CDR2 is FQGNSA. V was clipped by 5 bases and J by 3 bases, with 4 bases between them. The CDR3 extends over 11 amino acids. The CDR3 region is CASSPKETQYF. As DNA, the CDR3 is TGTGCCAGCAGCCCAAAAGAGACCCAGTACTTC.

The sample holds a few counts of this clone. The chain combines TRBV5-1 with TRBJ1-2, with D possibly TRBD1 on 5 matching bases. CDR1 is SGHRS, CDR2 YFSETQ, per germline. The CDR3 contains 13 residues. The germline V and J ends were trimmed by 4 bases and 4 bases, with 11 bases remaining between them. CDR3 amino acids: CASSVGTAYGYTF. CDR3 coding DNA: TGCGCCAGCAGCGTCGGGACGGCCTATGGCTACACCTTC. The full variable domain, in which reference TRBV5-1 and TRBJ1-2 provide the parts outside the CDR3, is KAGVTQTPRYLIKTRGQQVTLSCSPISGHRSVSWYQQTPGQGLQFLFEYFSETQRNKGNFPGRFSGRQFSNSRSEMNVSTLELGDSALYLCASSVGTAYGYTFGSGTRLTVV.